A selection of T cell receptor beta chains follows, all from one sample in a study of T cells expressing NK-cell markers. TCRdb reanalyzed the 5' RACE reads, giving one entry per CDR3 protein sequence and no DNA. The sample spans about 260,000 distinct CDR3 sequences; the ten largest clones claim 4% to 4.5%. Sample: blood T cells: a sorted CD56 or NKG2C T cell subset, CD4+ or CD8+ T cells, or bulk PBMC T cells (not recorded which). The receptors here all came from a woman between 18 and 70 years old in good health. Both conserved end residues are part of each CDR3.

V gene,J gene,CDR3 protein
TRBV20-1,TRBJ1-1,CSAPHGVSTEAFF
TRBV7-2,TRBJ1-2,CASSPGTGKDGYTF
TRBV12-3/TRBV12-4,TRBJ2-5,CASRTVGIETQYF
TRBV12-3/TRBV12-4,TRBJ2-6,CASGYRASGANVLTF
TRBV14,TRBJ1-6,CASSSNRRGPYNSPLHF
TRBV20-1,TRBJ2-1,CSAEGTSGNEDEQFF
TRBV6-5,TRBJ1-3,CASSYDRAGNTIYF
TRBV30,TRBJ1-1,CAWSRTKNTEAFF
TRBV4-3,TRBJ1-4,CASSQDQRVEKLFF
TRBV6-5,TRBJ1-1,CASSYEGVMAEAFF
TRBV20-1,TRBJ2-3,CSARSRATDTQYF
TRBV9,TRBJ2-5,CASSKGTGWETQYF
TRBV6-2/TRBV6-3,TRBJ2-2,CASIPRLAGGFTGELFF
TRBV29-1,TRBJ2-3,CSVEGLNTDTQYF
TRBV20-1,TRBJ2-3,CSAVQGANTQYF
TRBV20-1,TRBJ2-2,CSAAHKNTGELFF
TRBV7-2,TRBJ2-1,CASSLNVGRYDNEQFF
TRBV12-3/TRBV12-4,TRBJ1-5,CASSWGVGGNQPQHF
TRBV20-1,TRBJ2-2,CSARTSGETGELFF
TRBV20-1,TRBJ2-7,CSGLLAALSYEQYF
TRBV3-1,TRBJ1-2,CASSRSGRDGYTF
TRBV7-9,TRBJ2-7,CASSLGQGTYEQYF
TRBV12-3/TRBV12-4,TRBJ1-2,CASSLTGMDGYTF
TRBV28,TRBJ2-3,CASSAPQAASTDTQYF
TRBV23-1,TRBJ2-1,CASSNRDRGSDEQFF
TRBV5-1,TRBJ2-3,CASSYLGGTADTQYF
TRBV9,TRBJ1-6,CASSVGMGAGGSPLHF
TRBV11-2,TRBJ2-3,CASSLRQNTDTQYF
TRBV18,TRBJ2-7,CASSPGGHAYEQYF
TRBV7-8,TRBJ2-3,CASCRRESTDTQYF
TRBV12-3/TRBV12-4,TRBJ2-1,CATALREVYEQFF
TRBV5-1,TRBJ1-2,CASSLTGNPSAGGYTF
TRBV7-2,TRBJ1-2,CASSPSVGNRYTF
TRBV12-3/TRBV12-4,TRBJ2-1,CASSPIAGGANEQFF
TRBV18,TRBJ2-7,CASSPWRDMTYEQYF
TRBV29-1,TRBJ2-3,CSVVQEGGATQYF
TRBV12-3/TRBV12-4,TRBJ2-3,CASTGADTQYF
TRBV27,TRBJ1-4,CASANRRAEEKLFF
TRBV7-9,TRBJ1-4,CASSPTGGGEKLFF
TRBV7-2,TRBJ2-5,CASSLTGTRETQYF
TRBV18,TRBJ2-1,CASSPGLAGGYSSYNEQFF
TRBV6-1,TRBJ1-6,CASTSDRLGGHNSPLHF
TRBV7-8,TRBJ2-7,CASSPQGTSYEQYF
TRBV5-1,TRBJ2-3,CASSEGRVTDTQYF
TRBV5-5,TRBJ2-7,CASSFGPQEFYEQYF
TRBV5-5,TRBJ2-3,CASSPGTARGDTQYF
TRBV6-2/TRBV6-3,TRBJ2-1,CASRSSGVGEQFF
TRBV5-1,TRBJ2-7,CASGPGTGAARGDEQYF
TRBV20-1,TRBJ1-2,CSARESRRVYGYTF
TRBV20-1,TRBJ2-7,CSASEGLREQYF
TRBV20-1,TRBJ1-4,CSAWTGNEKLFF
TRBV5-1,TRBJ1-1,CASSSQGNPEAFF
TRBV12-3/TRBV12-4,TRBJ1-2,CASSSGHAYGYTF
TRBV28,TRBJ2-7,CAIATSFYEQYF